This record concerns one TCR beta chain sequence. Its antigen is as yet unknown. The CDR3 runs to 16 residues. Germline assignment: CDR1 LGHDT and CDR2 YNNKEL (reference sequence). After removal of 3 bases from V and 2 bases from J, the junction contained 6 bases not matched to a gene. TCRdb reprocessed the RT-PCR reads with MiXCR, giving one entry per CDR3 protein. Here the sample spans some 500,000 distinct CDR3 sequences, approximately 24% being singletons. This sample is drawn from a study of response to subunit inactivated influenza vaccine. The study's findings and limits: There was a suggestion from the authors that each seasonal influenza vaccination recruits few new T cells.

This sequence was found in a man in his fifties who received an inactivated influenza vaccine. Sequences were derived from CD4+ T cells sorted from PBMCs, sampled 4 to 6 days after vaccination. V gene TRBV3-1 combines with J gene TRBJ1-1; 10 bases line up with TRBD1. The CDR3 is CASSHPGTGVNTEAFF. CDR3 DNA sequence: TGTGCCAGCAGCCACCCCGGGACAGGGGTAAACACTGAAGCTTTCTTT.